The 4 T cell receptor beta chains reported below all come from one sample, sequenced in a study of metastatic and nonmetastatic thyroid tumors. All patients were untreated before thyroid surgery. MiXCR reprocessed the PCR reads for TCRdb. This table holds just under 20,000 clones, over 25% found once. Material for sequencing was blood. These receptors were taken from a female donor with papillary thyroid cancer or a benign thyroid nodule (not recorded which). Some clones in this sample may be carry-over from other donors' samples.

This clone qualifies as medium-sized. The chain recombines TRBV2 with TRBJ2-3; no definite D call. The V end was cut by 6 bases, the J end by 2 bases, with 9 bases between. CDR3 length: 13 residues. CDR1 and CDR2 from the germline V gene are SNHLY and FYNNEI. CDR3 in DNA: TGTGCCAGCAGGATCTATCTCACAGATACGCAGTATTTT. Protein product: CASRIYLTDTQYF.

The sample holds many counts of this clone. The chain joins TRBV18 to TRBJ1-1; weak D call: TRBD1 (5 bases). This CDR3 is built from 14 residues. Germline CDR1 KGHSH, CDR2 LQKENI. V was clipped by 2 bases and J by 6 bases, with 13 bases between them. The CDR3 sequence is CASSPTRVEAEAFF. In DNA, the CDR3 is TGTGCCAGCTCACCAACCAGGGTAGAAGCTGAAGCTTTCTTT.

As for this clone: One end of the junction is discordant with germline, which a read error may explain. V and J are TRBV6-1 and TRBJ2-1; D call uncertain. Germline CDR1 MNHNS, CDR2 SASEGT. The CDR3 has 11 residues. CDR3 region: CAISVYNEQFF. As DNA, the CDR3 is TGTGCCATCAGTGTATACAATGAGCAGTTCTTC.

In its sample, this clone was seen a few times. The V gene is TRBV6-1, the J gene TRBJ2-7; 10 bases map to TRBD2. CDR1 MNHNS and CDR2 SASEGT come from the germline V gene. Trimming at V came to 7 bases and at J to 2 bases, leaving 8 bases not matched to a gene. CDR3 length: 15 residues. The CDR3 sequence is CASTQAAGGPYEQYF. For the CDR3, the DNA is TGTGCCAGCACGCAAGCAGCGGGAGGGCCCTACGAGCAGTACTTC.